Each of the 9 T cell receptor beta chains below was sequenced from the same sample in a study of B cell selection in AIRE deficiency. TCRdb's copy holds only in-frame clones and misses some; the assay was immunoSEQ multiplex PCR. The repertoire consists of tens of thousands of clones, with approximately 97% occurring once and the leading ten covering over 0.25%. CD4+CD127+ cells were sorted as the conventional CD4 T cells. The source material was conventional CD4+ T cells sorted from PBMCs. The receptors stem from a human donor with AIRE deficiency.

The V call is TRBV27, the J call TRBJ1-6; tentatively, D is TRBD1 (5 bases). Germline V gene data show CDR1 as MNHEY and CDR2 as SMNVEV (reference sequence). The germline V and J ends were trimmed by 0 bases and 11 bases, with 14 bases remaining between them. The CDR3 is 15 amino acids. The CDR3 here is CASSLSPQGAAPLHF. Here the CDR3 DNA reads TGTGCCAGCAGTTTATCCCCCCAGGGCGCGGCACCCCTCCACTTT.

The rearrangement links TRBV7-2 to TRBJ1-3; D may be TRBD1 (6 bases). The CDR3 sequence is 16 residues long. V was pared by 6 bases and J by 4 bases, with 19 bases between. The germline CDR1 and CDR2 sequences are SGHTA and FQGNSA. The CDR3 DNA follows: TGTGCCAGCAGTCCTAAAATCGGACAGCTGGGAAACACCATATATTTT. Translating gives CASSPKIGQLGNTIYF.

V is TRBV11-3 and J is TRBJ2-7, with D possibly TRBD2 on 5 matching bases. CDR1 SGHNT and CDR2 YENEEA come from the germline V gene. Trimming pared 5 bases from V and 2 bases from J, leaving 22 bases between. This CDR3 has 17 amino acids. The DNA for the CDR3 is TGTGCCAGCAGCAAAAAAGGCCGGGAAACTCCTACCTACGAGCAGTACTTC. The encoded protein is CASSKKGRETPTYEQYF.

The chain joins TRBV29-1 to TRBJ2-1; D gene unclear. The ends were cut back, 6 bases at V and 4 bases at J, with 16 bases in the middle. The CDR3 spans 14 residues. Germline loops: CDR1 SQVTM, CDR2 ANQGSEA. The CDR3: CSVAKGFLYNEQFF. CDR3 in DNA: TGCAGCGTGGCGAAGGGATTTTTATACAATGAGCAGTTCTTC.

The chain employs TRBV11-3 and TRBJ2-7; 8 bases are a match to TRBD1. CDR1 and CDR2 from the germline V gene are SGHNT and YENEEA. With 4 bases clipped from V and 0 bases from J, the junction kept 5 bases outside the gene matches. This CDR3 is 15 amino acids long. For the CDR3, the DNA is TGTGCCAGCAGCTCTCAGGGGGCTGGCTCCTACGAGCAGTACTTC. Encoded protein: CASSSQGAGSYEQYF.

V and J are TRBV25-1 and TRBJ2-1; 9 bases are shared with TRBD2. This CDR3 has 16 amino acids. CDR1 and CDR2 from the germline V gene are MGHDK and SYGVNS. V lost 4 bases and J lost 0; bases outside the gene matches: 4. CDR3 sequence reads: CASSAASGISYNEQFF. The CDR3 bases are TGTGCCAGCAGTGCGGCTAGCGGGATCTCCTACAATGAGCAGTTCTTC.

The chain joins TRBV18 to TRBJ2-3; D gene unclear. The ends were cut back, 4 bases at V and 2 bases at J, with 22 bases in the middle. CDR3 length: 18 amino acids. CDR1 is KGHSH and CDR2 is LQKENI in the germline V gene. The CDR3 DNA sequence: TGTGCCAGCTCACGTGCAAGTCAAGATGGCGGCCCCACAGATACGCAGTATTTT. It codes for CASSRASQDGGPTDTQYF.

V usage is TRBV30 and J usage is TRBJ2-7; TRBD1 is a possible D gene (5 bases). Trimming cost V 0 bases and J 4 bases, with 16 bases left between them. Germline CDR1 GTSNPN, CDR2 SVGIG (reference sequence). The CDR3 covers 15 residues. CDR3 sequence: CAWSVYGRASYEQYF. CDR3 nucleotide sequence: TGTGCCTGGAGTGTTTACGGCAGGGCGTCTTACGAGCAGTACTTC. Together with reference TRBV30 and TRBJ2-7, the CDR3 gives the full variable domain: SQTIHQWPATLVQPVGSPLSLECTVEGTSNPNLYWYRQAAGRGLQLLFYSVGIGQISSEVPQNLSASRPQDRQFILSSKKLLLSDSGFYLCAWSVYGRASYEQYFGPGTRLTVT.

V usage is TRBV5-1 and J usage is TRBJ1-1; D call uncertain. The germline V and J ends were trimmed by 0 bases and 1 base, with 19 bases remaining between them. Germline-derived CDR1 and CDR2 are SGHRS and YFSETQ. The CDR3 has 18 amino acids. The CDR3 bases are TGCGCCAGCAGCTTGGACAACCTTCGGAGGACTCGGAACACTGAAGCTTTCTTT. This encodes CASSLDNLRRTRNTEAFF. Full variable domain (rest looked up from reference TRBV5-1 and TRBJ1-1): KAGVTQTPRYLIKTRGQQVTLSCSPISGHRSVSWYQQTPGQGLQFLFEYFSETQRNKGNFPGRFSGRQFSNSRSEMNVSTLELGDSALYLCASSLDNLRRTRNTEAFFGQGTRLTVV.